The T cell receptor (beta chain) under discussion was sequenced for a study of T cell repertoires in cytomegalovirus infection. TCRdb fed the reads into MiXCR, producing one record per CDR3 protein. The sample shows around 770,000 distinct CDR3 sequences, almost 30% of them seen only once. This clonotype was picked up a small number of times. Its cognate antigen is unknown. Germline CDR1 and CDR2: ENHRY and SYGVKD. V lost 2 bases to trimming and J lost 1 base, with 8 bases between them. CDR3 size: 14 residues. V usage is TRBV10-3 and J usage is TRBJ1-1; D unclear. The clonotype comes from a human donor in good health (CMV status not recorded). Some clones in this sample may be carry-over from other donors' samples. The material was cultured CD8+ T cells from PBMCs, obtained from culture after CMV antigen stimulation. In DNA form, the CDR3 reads TGTGCCATCAGTGAGGGCCCAGGGAACACTGAAGCTTTCTTT. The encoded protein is CAISEGPGNTEAFF.